Presented here are 14 T cell receptor beta chains from one specimen sequenced in a study of T cell repertoires in cytomegalovirus infection. These receptors have no known antigen. Each CDR3 protein gets one entry after TCRdb re-called the reads with MiXCR. The sample contains around 800,000 distinct CDR3 sequences, roughly 33% of which appear only once. The sequenced sample was cultured CD8+ T cells from PBMCs, obtained from culture after CMV antigen stimulation. These receptors were taken from a human donor in good health (CMV status not recorded). Some clones in this sample may be carry-over from other donors' samples.

This chain uses TRBV11-1 with TRBJ2-7; D call uncertain. Germline CDR1 SGHAT, CDR2 FQDESV (reference sequence). V shed 1 base and J shed 3 bases, with 10 bases lying between them. The CDR3 spans 14 residues. The CDR3, as DNA: TGTGCCAGCAGCTTAGAGGACGGGTTCTACGAGCAGTACTTC. It is translated as CASSLEDGFYEQYF.

V usage is TRBV27 and J usage is TRBJ2-7, with D perhaps matching TRBD1 (6 bases). Trimming stripped 2 bases from V and 7 bases from J, with 18 bases between. Germline assignment: CDR1 MNHEY and CDR2 SMNVEV (reference sequence). CDR3 size: 15 residues. CDR3 protein: CASSLVPGASWEQYF. The DNA of the CDR3 is TGTGCCAGCAGTTTAGTCCCAGGGGCGTCGTGGGAGCAGTACTTC.

This clonotype was detected ten times or more. The CDR3 DNA sequence: TGTGCCAGCAGCCTTGGGCAGCCGACCTTGTTCTTC. It translates to CASSLGQPTLFF. J is TRBJ2-1 and V is TRBV7-2; D unclear. V was trimmed by 5 bases and J by 15 bases, leaving 17 bases between them. Germline assignment: CDR1 SGHTA and CDR2 FQGNSA. The CDR3 sequence is 12 residues long.

Many counts were recorded for this clonotype. This chain connects TRBV7-2 to TRBJ2-1; D assignment may be TRBD1 or TRBD2 (5 bases each). Germline CDR1 reads SGHTA; CDR2 reads FQGNSA. The CDR3 loop spans 15 amino acids. V lost 7 bases and J 6 bases, leaving 19 bases between the germline ends. In nucleotides, the CDR3 is TGTGCCAGCACCACGGACACCCGGGGATCCAATGAGCAGTTCTTC. Translating gives CASTTDTRGSNEQFF.

This chain links TRBV27 with TRBJ1-4, with 10 positions matching TRBD1. Per the germline V gene, CDR1 is MNHEY and CDR2 is SMNVEV (reference sequence). The CDR3 totals 16 residues. V lost 11 bases and J lost 7; bases outside the gene matches: 16. The DNA of the CDR3 is TGTGCCGCCAAATACCGGGACAGGGGAGTCAGTGAAAAACTGTTTTTT. It is translated as CAAKYRDRGVSEKLFF.

This clonotype showed up just once. The J gene is TRBJ1-1, the V gene TRBV25-1, with D possibly being TRBD1 (5 bases). The ends were cut back, 6 bases at V and 4 bases at J, with 15 bases in the middle. The CDR3 has 14 amino acids. Germline V gene data show CDR1 as MGHDK and CDR2 as SYGVNS. The CDR3 DNA reads TGTGCCAGCAGCCACCCGGGGGGGAGCACTGAAGCTTTCTTT. Encoded protein: CASSHPGGSTEAFF.

This clonotype was seen more than once but under ten times. This chain joins TRBV6-2 or TRBV6-3 and TRBJ1-1; D not certain. Trimming stripped 6 bases from V and 0 bases from J, with 8 bases between. This CDR3 comprises 13 residues. CDR1 and CDR2 (germline): MNHEY, SVGEGT. The CDR3 region is CASRPSLNTEAFF. CDR3 nucleotides: TGTGCCAGCAGGCCGAGTCTGAACACTGAAGCTTTCTTT.

This clonotype was counted at least ten times. V usage is TRBV7-6 and J usage is TRBJ2-1; 11 bases line up with TRBD2. The CDR3 covers 16 residues. V lost 6 bases, J lost 1 base, and 5 bases stayed unmatched. Germline lookup yields CDR1 SGHVS and CDR2 FNYEAQ. CDR3 coding DNA: TGTGCCAGCAGTCGGGGACTAGCGGATTCCTACAATGAGCAGTTCTTC. Translating it yields CASSRGLADSYNEQFF. The complete variable domain, with remaining parts taken from reference TRBV7-6 and TRBJ2-1, reads GAGVSQSPRYKVTKRGQDVALRCDPISGHVSLYWYRQALGQGPEFLTYFNYEAQQDKSGLPNDRFSAERPEGSISTLTIQRTEQRDSAMYRCASSRGLADSYNEQFFGPGTRLTVL.

With respect to this clonotype: An end of the junction does not agree with germline; a read error may underlie this. The rearrangement links TRBV5-3 to TRBJ1-1; D gene unclear. TRBV5-3 is known as an ORF, though its function is uncertain. The CDR3 spans 13 residues. The CDR3 nucleotides are TGTGCCAGCAGCTTATTTACCGGCACTGAAGCTTTCTTT. Translation: CASSLFTGTEAFF.

This clonotype was picked up many times. The V gene is TRBV19, the J gene TRBJ2-6; 8 nucleotides line up with TRBD1. The CDR3 consists of 17 residues. CDR1 is LNHDA, CDR2 SQIVND, per germline (reference sequence). Trimming cost V 5 bases and J 0 bases; bases outside gene matches: 6. This CDR3 is CASSPQGVGSGANVLTF. As DNA, the CDR3 is TGTGCCAGTAGTCCACAGGGGGTTGGCTCTGGGGCCAACGTCCTGACTTTC.

In this sample, this clonotype turned up a few times. This chain uses TRBV6-5 with TRBJ2-1, with D maybe TRBD2 (7 bases). In germline, CDR1 is MNHEY, CDR2 SVGAGI. Between the trimmed V and J ends, which lost 4 bases and 2 bases, there was a span of 15 bases. This CDR3 has 16 amino acids. The chain's CDR3 is CASSWGGGGTYNEQFF. CDR3 coding DNA: TGTGCCAGCAGTTGGGGAGGGGGAGGGACCTACAATGAGCAGTTCTTC.

The rearrangement joins TRBV25-1 to TRBJ1-1; possibly TRBD1 for D (5 bases). Trimming pared 1 base from V and 3 bases from J, leaving 12 bases between. Looked up from germline, CDR1 is MGHDK and CDR2 is SYGVNS. This CDR3 is 15 amino acids long. CDR3 sequence: CASSEWGGRDTEAFF. The CDR3 coding sequence is TGTGCCAGCAGTGAATGGGGGGGAAGGGACACTGAAGCTTTCTTT.

This clonotype was recorded a few times. The chain recombines TRBV11-1 with TRBJ1-2; tentative D call: TRBD1 (5 bases). CDR1 is SGHAT, CDR2 FQDESV, per germline (reference sequence). V was shortened by 5 bases and J by 0 bases, with 13 bases between the two germline ends. CDR3 length equals 15 residues. The CDR3 DNA is TGTGCCAGCAGCCACTCAGGGTCAGCTAACTATGGCTACACCTTC. It codes for CASSHSGSANYGYTF.

A single count supports this clonotype. The chain employs TRBV5-1 and TRBJ2-2; D possibly corresponds to TRBD2 (6 bases). There are 18 residues in the CDR3. With 2 bases removed from V and 1 base from J, the gap between germline ends came to 18 bases. The V gene's germline CDR1 is SGHRS and CDR2 YFSETQ. The CDR3 loop is CASSFAGLPLLNTGELFF. The CDR3 coding sequence is TGCGCCAGCAGCTTCGCGGGACTTCCACTCTTGAACACCGGGGAGCTGTTTTTT.